Following are 12 T cell receptor beta chains from one sample sequenced in a study of CD8 T cells in ankylosing spondylitis. Study-level points and caveats: Apparently characteristic of ankylosing spondylitis blood was a TCR beta motif (about eight highly homologous variants).

Their specific antigens are unknown. TCRdb ran MiXCR on the 5' RACE reads and lists one entry per CDR3 protein. The table lists a few hundred thousand distinct CDR3 sequences, roughly an eighth of them singletons. The sequenced sample consisted of blood, either unsorted or a sorted T cell fraction (not recorded which). These receptors all stem from a male donor with ankylosing spondylitis.

This clonotype was found a few times. The rearrangement links TRBV5-1 to TRBJ2-7; possible D gene TRBD1, 6 bases. Per the germline V gene, CDR1 is SGHRS and CDR2 is YFSETQ. V lost 4 bases, J lost 4 bases, and 21 bases lay in between. CDR3 length: 16 amino acids. CDR3 protein: CASSTGDNTSPYEQYF. The CDR3 region has the DNA TGCGCCAGCAGCACCGGGGACAACACCTCCCCTTACGAGCAGTACTTC.

This chain joins TRBV3-1 and TRBJ1-1; maybe TRBD1 (5 bases). The CDR3 consists of 14 residues. V lost 2 bases to trimming and J lost 5 bases, with 12 bases between them. Germline V gene lookup returns CDR1 LGHDT and CDR2 YNNKEL (reference sequence). The CDR3 DNA reads TGTGCCAGCAGCCAAAGGCGACAGCTTACTGAAGCTTTCTTT. As protein: CASSQRRQLTEAFF.

Only a few counts were recorded for this clonotype. The CDR3 loop is CASSRLAGGPNNEQFF. The CDR3 coding sequence is TGTGCCAGCAGCCGACTAGCGGGAGGGCCTAACAATGAGCAGTTCTTC. The chain recombines TRBV7-2 with TRBJ2-1, with 14 nucleotides matching TRBD2. Germline CDR1 is SGHTA and CDR2 is FQGNSA. The trim removed 5 bases at V and 5 bases at J, leaving 5 bases unmatched. The CDR3 loop spans 16 amino acids.

The genes are TRBV29-1 and TRBJ2-2, with D tentatively TRBD2 (6 bases). The germline V and J ends were trimmed by 5 bases and 2 bases, with 15 bases remaining between them. This CDR3 is built from 15 residues. The germline V gene encodes CDR1 SQVTM and CDR2 ANQGSEA. CDR3 amino acids: CSVLIGAGNTGELFF. The CDR3 DNA reads TGCAGCGTTCTTATAGGGGCGGGAAACACCGGGGAGCTGTTTTTT.

This clonotype has only a few counts. The V call is TRBV10-1, the J call TRBJ2-3, with 10 bases matching TRBD2. The germline gives CDR1 WNHNN, CDR2 SYGVQD (reference sequence). The CDR3 is made up of 15 amino acids. V lost 3 bases, J lost 7 bases, and 7 bases stayed unmatched. The chain's CDR3 is CASSDPLAGVYTQYF. The CDR3 nucleotides read TGCGCCAGCAGTGACCCCCTAGCGGGAGTATATACGCAGTATTTT.

A few counts support this clonotype. The rearrangement joins TRBV25-1 to TRBJ1-5; D may be TRBD1 (6 bases). V lost 3 bases, J lost 3 bases, and 9 bases lay in between. The germline V gene encodes CDR1 MGHDK and CDR2 SYGVNS. This CDR3 has 14 amino acids. In nucleotides, the CDR3 is TGTGCCAGCAGTGATACAGGGACCAATCAGCCCCAGCATTTT. Encoded protein: CASSDTGTNQPQHF.

This clonotype was observed at least ten times. The chain uses TRBV12-3 or TRBV12-4 and TRBJ2-6; D is unresolved. The CDR3 has 13 amino acids. V lost 3 bases and J 2 bases, leaving 2 bases between the germline ends. The CDR3, as DNA: TGTGCCAGCAGTTTCCCTGGGGCCAACGTCCTGACTTTC. It specifies CASSFPGANVLTF.

This chain uses TRBV15 with TRBJ2-4, with D tentatively TRBD2 (6 bases). The V end was cut by 4 bases, the J end by 0 bases, with 25 bases between. Germline V gene data show CDR1 as LNHNV and CDR2 as YYDKDF (reference sequence). This CDR3 spans 20 amino acids. Here the CDR3 reads CATSTEGTPTLFLAKNIQYF. CDR3 coding DNA: TGTGCCACCAGCACCGAAGGGACTCCCACACTTTTCCTAGCCAAAAACATTCAGTACTTC.

This clonotype has a handful of counts. The chain combines TRBV7-9 with TRBJ2-7; D not certain. This CDR3 has 13 amino acids. Trimming removed 0 bases at V and 3 bases at J, with 6 bases between. Germline V gene lookup returns CDR1 SEHNR and CDR2 FQNEAQ (reference sequence). The CDR3 DNA reads TGTGCCAGCAGCTTAGCCGCTTACTACGAGCAGTACGTC. Amino acid sequence: CASSLAAYYEQYV.

The V gene is TRBV29-1, the J gene TRBJ2-2; possibly TRBD1 or TRBD2 for D (6 bases each). CDR3 length: 13 amino acids. The V gene's germline CDR1 is SQVTM and CDR2 ANQGSEA. Trimming took off 3 bases at V and 4 bases at J, with 9 bases between the two ends. The CDR3 reads CSVDKGGTGELFF. The CDR3 DNA reads as TGCAGCGTTGACAAGGGGGGCACCGGGGAGCTGTTTTTT.

V usage is TRBV9 and J usage is TRBJ2-1, with 8 bases identical to TRBD1. CDR3 size: 15 residues. Trimming cost V 2 bases and J 7 bases; bases outside gene matches: 8. The V gene's germline CDR1 is SGDLS and CDR2 YYNGEE. CDR3: CASSVVTGVKNEQFF. Here the CDR3 DNA reads TGTGCCAGCAGCGTTGTGACAGGGGTAAAAAATGAGCAGTTCTTC.

This clonotype was observed a few times. This chain joins TRBV7-2 and TRBJ2-3, with 10 positions matching TRBD2. This CDR3 spans 16 amino acids. Trimming took 5 bases from V and 10 from J; bases not matched to a gene: 15. From germline, CDR1 is SGHTA and CDR2 FQGNSA. The CDR3 DNA follows: TGTGCCAGCAGCCCCTCATCCCATAGCGGGGGGATTGCGCAGTATTTT. Amino acid sequence: CASSPSSHSGGIAQYF.